Listed below are T cell receptor beta chains from one sample, sequenced in a study of cytomegalovirus exposure and HLA in healthy donors. Assay used: immunoSEQ multiplex PCR; TCRdb lists only in-frame clones, some missing. This table holds about 100,000 clones, 75% to 85% found once. Sequenced sample: PBMCs. Every receptor here comes from a female donor in good health and CMV-seropositive. Each CDR3 is given with its conserved first and last residue.

cdr3_length	v_call	j_call	cdr3_aa
14	TRBV5-4	TRBJ2-3	CASSLAGRTDTQYF
12	TRBV5-5	TRBJ1-1	CASSLVVSEAFF
13	TRBV29-1	TRBJ2-2	CSVEDTFTGELFF
11	TRBV20-1	TRBJ2-7	CSARGPSEQYF
14	TRBV2	TRBJ1-5	CASTLERVAQPQHF
18	TRBV7-9	TRBJ2-1	CASSLAPGSRLSYNEQFF
14	TRBV7-2	TRBJ2-2	CASTGDPGTGELFF
15	TRBV18	TRBJ1-1	CASSPYDRGNTEAFF
15	TRBV10-2	TRBJ2-7	CASSGRREGGYEQYF
17	TRBV27	TRBJ1-4	CASSPGQGDWSNEKLFF
18	TRBV19	TRBJ2-2	CASSTNPLAGGPTGELFF
13	TRBV7-2	TRBJ1-1	CASKQGQNTEAFF
15	TRBV27	.	CASSWASGRWGEQYF
14	TRBV6-6	TRBJ1-1	CASTHREGDTEAFF
15	TRBV6-6	TRBJ1-2	CASSYGTAANYGYTF
16	TRBV7-2	TRBJ1-4	CASSQYGGGTNEKLFF
13	TRBV6-5	TRBJ2-5	CASSTIQGKTQYF
14	TRBV27	TRBJ1-1	CASSPRQGATEAFF
19	TRBV19	TRBJ2-2	CASSIGSGGAYTNTGELFF
17	TRBV7-2	TRBJ1-1	CASSLRGRSTMNTEAFF
16	TRBV7-8	TRBJ2-3	CASSLGGRGGVDTQYF
15	TRBV5-1	TRBJ1-2	CASSPGTTANYGYTF
12	TRBV2	TRBJ1-5	CASSPSNQPQHF
16	TRBV30	TRBJ2-3	CAWSRGLAGGPNTQYF
15	TRBV4-2	TRBJ1-1	CASSRQGGLNTEAFF
13	TRBV30	TRBJ1-2	CAWSSGEGYGYTF
13	TRBV4-1	TRBJ2-3	CASSQDGTGSQYF
20	TRBV10-3	TRBJ2-3	CAISGETGLAGGPSTDTQYF
15	TRBV7-9	TRBJ1-2	CASSSATGGVNGYTF
13	TRBV19	TRBJ2-7	CASRGRAPYEQYF
13	TRBV7-9	TRBJ2-3	CASRVRETDTQYF
15	TRBV5-1	TRBJ2-1	CASSSEGVSYNEQFF
17	TRBV7-2	TRBJ1-2	CASSTKTGGLANYGYTF
18	TRBV4-2	TRBJ2-7	CASSQALRLAGATYEQYF
15	TRBV21-1	TRBJ2-7	CASVLGTGDRYEQYF
17	TRBV15	TRBJ2-3	CATSRGRSGDATDTQYF